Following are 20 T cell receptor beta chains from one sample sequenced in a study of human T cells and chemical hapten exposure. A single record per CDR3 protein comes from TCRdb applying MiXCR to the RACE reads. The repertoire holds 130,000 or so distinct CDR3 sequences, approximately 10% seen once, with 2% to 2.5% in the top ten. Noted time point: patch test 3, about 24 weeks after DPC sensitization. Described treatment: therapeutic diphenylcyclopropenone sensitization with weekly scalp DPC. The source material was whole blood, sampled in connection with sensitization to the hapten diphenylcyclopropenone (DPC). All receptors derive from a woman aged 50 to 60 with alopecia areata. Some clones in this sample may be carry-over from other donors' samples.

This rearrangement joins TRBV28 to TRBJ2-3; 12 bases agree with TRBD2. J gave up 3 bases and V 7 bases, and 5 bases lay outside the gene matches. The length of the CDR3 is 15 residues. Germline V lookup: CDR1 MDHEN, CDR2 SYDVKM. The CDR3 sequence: CASNLAGGPTDTQYF. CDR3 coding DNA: TGTGCCAGCAACCTAGCGGGAGGGCCGACAGATACGCAGTATTTT.

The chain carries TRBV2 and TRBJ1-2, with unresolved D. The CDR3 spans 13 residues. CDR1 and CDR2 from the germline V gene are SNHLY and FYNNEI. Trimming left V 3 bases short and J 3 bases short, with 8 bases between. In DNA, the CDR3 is TGTGCCAGCAGTGACAGTTGGGACTATGGCTACACCTTC. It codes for CASSDSWDYGYTF.

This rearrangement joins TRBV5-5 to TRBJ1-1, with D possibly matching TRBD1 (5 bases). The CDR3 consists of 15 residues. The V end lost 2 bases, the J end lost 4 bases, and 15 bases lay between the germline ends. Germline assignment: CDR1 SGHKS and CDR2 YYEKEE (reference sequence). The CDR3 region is CASSFLEGRGTEAFF. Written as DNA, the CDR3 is TGTGCCAGCAGCTTTCTAGAGGGAAGGGGCACTGAAGCTTTCTTT. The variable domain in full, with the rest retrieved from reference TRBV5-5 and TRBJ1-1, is DAGVTQSPTHLIKTRGQQVTLRCSPISGHKSVSWYQQVLGQGPQFIFQYYEKEERGRGNFPDRFSARQFPNYSSELNVNALLLGDSALYLCASSFLEGRGTEAFFGQGTRLTVV.

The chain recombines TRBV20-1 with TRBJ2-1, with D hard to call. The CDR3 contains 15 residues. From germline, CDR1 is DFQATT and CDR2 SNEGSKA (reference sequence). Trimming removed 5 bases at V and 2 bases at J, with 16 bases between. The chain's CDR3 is CSAGRLSPPYNEQFF. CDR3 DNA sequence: TGCAGTGCTGGCCGACTTTCCCCCCCCTACAATGAGCAGTTCTTC.

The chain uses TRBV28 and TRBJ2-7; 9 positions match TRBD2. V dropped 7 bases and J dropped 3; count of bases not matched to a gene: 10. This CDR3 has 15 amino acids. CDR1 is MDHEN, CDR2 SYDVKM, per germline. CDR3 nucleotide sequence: TGTGCCAGCACCGAAGGAGCGGGAGGCTTCTACGAGCAGTACTTC. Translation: CASTEGAGGFYEQYF.

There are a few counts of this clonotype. DNA for the CDR3: TGTGCCAGCAGTTCCGGACTAGCGGGAGGTTCTTCCACAGATACGCAGTATTTT. Amino acids: CASSSGLAGGSSTDTQYF. The V call is TRBV28, the J call TRBJ2-3; 14 nucleotides line up with TRBD2. From germline, CDR1 is MDHEN and CDR2 SYDVKM. Trimming at V came to 4 bases and at J to 2 bases, leaving 8 bases not matched to a gene. The CDR3 loop spans 18 amino acids.

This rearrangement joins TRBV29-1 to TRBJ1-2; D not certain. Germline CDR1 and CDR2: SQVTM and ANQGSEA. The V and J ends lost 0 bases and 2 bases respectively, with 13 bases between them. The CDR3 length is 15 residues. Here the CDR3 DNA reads TGCAGCGTTGAAGATCTGGGAACATCCAACTATGGCTACACCTTC. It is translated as CSVEDLGTSNYGYTF.

This chain's CDR3 is CASSVVGGGLAHEQFF. CDR3 DNA sequence: TGTGCCAGCAGCGTAGTGGGAGGGGGACTAGCACATGAGCAGTTCTTC. V usage is TRBV9 and J usage is TRBJ2-1; TRBD2 matches 9 bases. Germline lookup yields CDR1 SGDLS and CDR2 YYNGEE. With V trimmed by 0 bases and J by 8 bases, 9 bases remained unmatched. The CDR3 runs 16 residues.

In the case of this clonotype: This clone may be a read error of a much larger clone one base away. This CDR3 is CAAEGGREADTQYF. In nucleotides, the CDR3 is TGTGCCGCGGAAGGGGGCCGGGAGGCAGATACGCAGTATTTT. This chain connects TRBV6-5 to TRBJ2-3, with D perhaps given as TRBD1 or TRBD2 (7 bases each). From germline, CDR1 is MNHEY and CDR2 SVGAGI. The CDR3 has 14 amino acids. V lost 11 bases, J lost 4 bases, and 19 bases lay in between.

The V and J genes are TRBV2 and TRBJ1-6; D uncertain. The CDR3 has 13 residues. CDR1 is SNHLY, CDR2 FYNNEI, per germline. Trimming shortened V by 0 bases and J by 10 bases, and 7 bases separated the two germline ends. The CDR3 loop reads CASSEALGSPLHF. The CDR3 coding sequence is TGTGCCAGCAGTGAAGCGCTTGGGTCACCCCTCCACTTT.

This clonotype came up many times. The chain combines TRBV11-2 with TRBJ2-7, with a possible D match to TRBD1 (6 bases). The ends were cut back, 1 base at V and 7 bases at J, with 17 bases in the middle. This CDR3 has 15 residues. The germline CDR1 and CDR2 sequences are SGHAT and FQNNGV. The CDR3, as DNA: TGTGCCAGCAGCTTAGCCCCAGGGGACCAGGGTGAGCAGTACTTC. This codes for CASSLAPGDQGEQYF. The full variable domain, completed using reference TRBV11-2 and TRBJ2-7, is EAGVAQSPRYKIIEKRQSVAFWCNPISGHATLYWYQQILGQGPKLLIQFQNNGVVDDSQLPKDRFSAERLKGVDSTLKIQPAKLEDSAVYLCASSLAPGDQGEQYFGPGTRLTVT.

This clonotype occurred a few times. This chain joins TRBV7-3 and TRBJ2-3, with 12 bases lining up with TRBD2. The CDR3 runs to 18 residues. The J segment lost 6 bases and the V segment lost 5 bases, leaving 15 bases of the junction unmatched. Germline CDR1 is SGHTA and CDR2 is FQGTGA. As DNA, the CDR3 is TGTGCCAGCAGCGCAATGGCGGCTAGCGGGGGGGCTGGGGATACGCAGTATTTT. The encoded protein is CASSAMAASGGAGDTQYF.

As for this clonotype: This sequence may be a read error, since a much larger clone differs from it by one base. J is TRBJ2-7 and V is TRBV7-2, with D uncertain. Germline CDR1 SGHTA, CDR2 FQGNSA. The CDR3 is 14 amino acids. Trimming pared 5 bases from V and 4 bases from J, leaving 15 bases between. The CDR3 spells CASSHRMEPYEQYF. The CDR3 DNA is TGTGCCAGCAGCCACCGGATGGAGCCGTACGAGCAGTACTTC.

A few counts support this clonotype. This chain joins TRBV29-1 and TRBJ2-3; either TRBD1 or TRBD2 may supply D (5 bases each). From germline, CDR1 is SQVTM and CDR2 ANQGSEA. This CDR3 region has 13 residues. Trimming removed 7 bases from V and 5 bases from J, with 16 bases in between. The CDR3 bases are TGCAGCGGGAGGCAGGGCTTATTAGATACGCAGTATTTT. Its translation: CSGRQGLLDTQYF.

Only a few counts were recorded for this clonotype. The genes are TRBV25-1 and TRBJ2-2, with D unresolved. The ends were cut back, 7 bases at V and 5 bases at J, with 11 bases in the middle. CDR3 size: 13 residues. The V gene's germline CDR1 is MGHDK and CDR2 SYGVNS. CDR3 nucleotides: TGTGCCAGCACCCAAATCAGTACCGGGGAGCTGTTTTTT. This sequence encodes CASTQISTGELFF.

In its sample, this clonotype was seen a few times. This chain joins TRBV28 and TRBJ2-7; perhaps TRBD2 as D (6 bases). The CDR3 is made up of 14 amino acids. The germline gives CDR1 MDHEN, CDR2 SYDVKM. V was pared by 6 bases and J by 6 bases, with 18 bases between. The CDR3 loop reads CASRTQGLGFEQYF. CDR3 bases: TGTGCCAGCAGAACCCAGGGACTGGGTTTCGAGCAGTACTTC. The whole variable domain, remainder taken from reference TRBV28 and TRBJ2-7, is DVKVTQSSRYLVKRTGEKVFLECVQDMDHENMFWYRQDPGLGLRLIYFSYDVKMKEKGDIPEGYSVSREKKERFSLILESASTNQTSMYLCASRTQGLGFEQYFGPGTRLTVT.

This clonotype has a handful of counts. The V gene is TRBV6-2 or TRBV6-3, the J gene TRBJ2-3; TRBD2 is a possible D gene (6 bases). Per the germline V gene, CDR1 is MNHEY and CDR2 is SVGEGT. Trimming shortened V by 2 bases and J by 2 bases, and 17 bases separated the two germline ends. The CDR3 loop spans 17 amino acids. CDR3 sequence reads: CASSYPRAGGDTDTQYF. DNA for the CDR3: TGTGCCAGCAGTTACCCACGGGCCGGCGGGGACACAGATACGCAGTATTTT.

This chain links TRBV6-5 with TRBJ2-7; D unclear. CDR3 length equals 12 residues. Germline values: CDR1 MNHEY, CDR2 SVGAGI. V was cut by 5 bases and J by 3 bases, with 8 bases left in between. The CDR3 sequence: CASSHDHYEQYF. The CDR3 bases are TGTGCCAGCAGTCACGACCACTACGAGCAGTACTTC.

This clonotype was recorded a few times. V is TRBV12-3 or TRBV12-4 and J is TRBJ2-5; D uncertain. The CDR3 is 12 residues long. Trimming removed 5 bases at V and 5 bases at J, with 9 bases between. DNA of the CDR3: TGTGCCAGCAGTAGAGATGGGGAGACCCAGTACTTC. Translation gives CASSRDGETQYF.

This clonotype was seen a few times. CDR3: CSARDSGASTDTQYF. The CDR3 coding sequence is TGCAGTGCTAGAGATTCAGGGGCGAGCACAGATACGCAGTATTTT. The chain joins TRBV20-1 to TRBJ2-3; tentatively, D is TRBD1 (6 bases). The CDR3 totals 15 residues. The germline V and J ends were trimmed by 0 bases and 0 bases, with 10 bases remaining between them. The V gene's germline CDR1 is DFQATT and CDR2 SNEGSKA (reference sequence).